A single sample gave rise to the 32 T cell receptor beta chains below, sequenced in a study of early T cells in non-severe SARS-CoV-2 infection. In TCRdb, the 5' RACE reads were re-called with MiXCR into one record per CDR3 protein. The sample lists about 29,000 distinct CDR3 sequences, more than 3.5% occurring once. The sample consisted of whole blood. These receptors were obtained from an adult who was a healthcare worker with PCR-confirmed SARS-CoV-2 infection or an uninfected control (not recorded which).

This clonotype was found many times. This chain joins TRBV2 and TRBJ2-3; TRBD2 aligns across 8 bases. CDR1 and CDR2 (germline): SNHLY, FYNNEI. The CDR3 length is 15 residues. V lost 5 bases, J lost 6 bases, and 10 bases stayed unmatched. The DNA for the CDR3 is TGTGCCAGCAGTCCAAGCGGGGGAGGTCCCGATACGCAGTATTTT. Its protein product is CASSPSGGGPDTQYF. The variable domain in full, with the rest retrieved from reference TRBV2 and TRBJ2-3, is EPEVTQTPSHQVTQMGQEVILRCVPISNHLYFYWYRQILGQKVEFLVSFYNNEISEKSEIFDDQFSVERPDGSNFTLKIRSTKLEDSAMYFCASSPSGGGPDTQYFGPGTRLTVL.

This clonotype has more than one count but fewer than ten. This chain joins TRBV3-1 and TRBJ2-5, with D uncertain. Germline V gene lookup returns CDR1 LGHDT and CDR2 YNNKEL (reference sequence). The ends were cut back, 0 bases at V and 7 bases at J, with 12 bases in the middle. The CDR3 has 14 residues. The CDR3, as DNA: TGTGCCAGCAGCCAAGAAACGCCCCAACGGACCCAGTACTTC. Amino acids: CASSQETPQRTQYF.

CDR3 DNA: TGTGCCAGCAACCTTGGACAGCCCACTGAAGCTTTCTTT. Amino acid sequence: CASNLGQPTEAFF. The V call is TRBV7-9, the J call TRBJ1-1; a possible D gene is TRBD1 (6 bases). This CDR3 is 13 amino acids long. From germline, CDR1 is SEHNR and CDR2 FQNEAQ (reference sequence). The V and J ends lost 7 bases and 4 bases respectively, with 13 bases between them.

V is TRBV20-1 and J is TRBJ2-3, with 7 bases that match TRBD2. CDR1 and CDR2 (germline): DFQATT, SNEGSKA (reference sequence). V lost 0 bases to trimming and J lost 4 bases; unmatched junction nucleotides: 10. The CDR3 spans 16 residues. The CDR3 here is CSARDMGEGLADTQYF. DNA of the CDR3: TGCAGTGCTAGAGATATGGGGGAGGGCCTCGCAGATACGCAGTATTTT.

This clonotype was counted between two and nine times. The chain carries TRBV6-5 and TRBJ2-7, with D perhaps being TRBD1 or TRBD2 (5 bases each). Looked up from germline, CDR1 is MNHEY and CDR2 is SVGAGI. The CDR3 has 15 residues. V was trimmed by 0 bases and J by 1 base, leaving 10 bases between them. In nucleotides, the CDR3 is TGTGCCAGCAGTTACTCAGGCTGGGGGTCCTACGAGCAGTACTTC. Translation gives CASSYSGWGSYEQYF.

This clonotype appeared many times. The CDR3 DNA sequence: TGTGCCAGCAGCCAAGGACAGGGGCCTTCCTACGAGCAGTACTTC. Protein: CASSQGQGPSYEQYF. The V call is TRBV7-8, the J call TRBJ2-7, with 9 bases that match TRBD1. Per the germline V gene, CDR1 is SGHVS and CDR2 is FQNEAQ. The CDR3 totals 15 residues. The V segment lost 5 bases and the J segment 1 base; nucleotides outside the gene matches: 6. Looking up the rest from reference TRBV7-8 and TRBJ2-7 gives the full variable domain: GAGVSQSPRYKVAKRGQDVALRCDPISGHVSLFWYQQALGQGPEFLTYFQNEAQLDKSGLPSDRFFAERPEGSVSTLKIQRTQQEDSAVYLCASSQGQGPSYEQYFGPGTRLTVT.

This clonotype was counted between two and nine times. V usage is TRBV19 and J usage is TRBJ2-7; D ambiguous. V was pared by 5 bases and J by 0 bases, with 14 bases between. The germline gives CDR1 LNHDA, CDR2 SQIVND (reference sequence). This CDR3 comprises 15 residues. The CDR3, as DNA: TGTGCCAGTAGTTATAGCTCCCTCTACTCCTACGAGCAGTACTTC. Translation: CASSYSSLYSYEQYF. Supplemented by reference TRBV19 and TRBJ2-7, the full variable domain reads DGGITQSPKYLFRKEGQNVTLSCEQNLNHDAMYWYRQDPGQGLRLIYYSQIVNDFQKGDIAEGYSVSREKKESFPLTVTSAQKNPTAFYLCASSYSSLYSYEQYFGPGTRLTVT.

In its sample, this clonotype was seen many times. The chain joins TRBV6-5 to TRBJ1-1; a possible D gene is TRBD1 (5 bases). The germline V gene has CDR1 MNHEY and CDR2 SVGAGI. The CDR3 is 15 residues long. The germline V and J ends were trimmed by 10 bases and 0 bases, with 18 bases remaining between them. CDR3 sequence: CATNPPQGLNTEAFF. The DNA of the CDR3 is TGTGCCACCAATCCCCCCCAGGGTTTGAACACTGAAGCTTTCTTT.

The rearrangement joins TRBV6-1 to TRBJ2-1; the D gene could be TRBD1 or TRBD2 (5 bases each). Trimming left V 6 bases short and J 1 base short, with 16 bases between. The CDR3 length is 16 residues. Germline CDR1 and CDR2: MNHNS and SASEGT. The CDR3 nucleotides read TGTGCCAGCAGCCGGGGTACAGGTGTATCCTACAATGAGCAGTTCTTC. Translation: CASSRGTGVSYNEQFF.

This clonotype has just a few counts. This chain uses TRBV11-2 with TRBJ2-2; 8 bases fit TRBD1. Germline CDR1 SGHAT, CDR2 FQNNGV. Trimming took 4 bases from V and 1 from J; bases not matched to a gene: 5. This CDR3 contains 16 residues. CDR3 DNA sequence: TGTGCCAGCAGCTACGGCGGACAGGGGAACACCGGGGAGCTGTTTTTT. Translated: CASSYGGQGNTGELFF.

This clonotype was detected many times. This chain connects TRBV7-3 to TRBJ2-1; the D gene is possibly TRBD2 (5 bases). The V and J ends lost 2 bases and 8 bases respectively, with 10 bases between them. CDR3 length equals 13 residues. In germline, CDR1 is SGHTA, CDR2 FQGTGA. CDR3 DNA sequence: TGTGCCAGCAGCTTAGGACCGAGGGATGAGCAGTTCTTC. Its translation: CASSLGPRDEQFF.

This chain joins TRBV5-1 and TRBJ1-5, with 11 bases lining up with TRBD1. This CDR3 has 14 residues. Germline CDR1 and CDR2: SGHRS and YFSETQ. V was clipped by 4 bases and J by 6 bases; unmatched bases: 3. The CDR3 is CASSPDRGLQPQHF. For the CDR3, the DNA is TGCGCCAGCAGCCCGGACAGGGGGCTTCAGCCCCAGCATTTT.

This clonotype was seen ten or more times. The CDR3 region is CASSEGQGKNQPQHF. The CDR3 region has the DNA TGTGCCAGCAGCGAGGGACAGGGTAAGAATCAGCCCCAGCATTTT. The V call is TRBV7-8, the J call TRBJ1-5, with 9 bases aligning to TRBD1. In germline, CDR1 is SGHVS, CDR2 FQNEAQ. This CDR3 has 15 amino acids. V gave up 5 bases and J gave up 4 bases; unmatched junction bases: 6.

This clonotype was detected ten times or more. CDR3 sequence: CASSRTGSERETQYF. The CDR3, as DNA: TGTGCCAGCAGCCGGACAGGGTCAGAAAGGGAGACCCAGTACTTC. The chain uses TRBV11-2 and TRBJ2-5, with TRBD1 matching over 8 bases. This CDR3 contains 15 residues. CDR1 SGHAT and CDR2 FQNNGV come from the germline V gene. The J segment lost 5 bases and the V segment lost 5 bases, leaving 10 bases of the junction unmatched. The full variable domain, rest sourced from reference TRBV11-2 and TRBJ2-5, is EAGVAQSPRYKIIEKRQSVAFWCNPISGHATLYWYQQILGQGPKLLIQFQNNGVVDDSQLPKDRFSAERLKGVDSTLKIQPAKLEDSAVYLCASSRTGSERETQYFGPGTRLLVL.

This clonotype was seen repeatedly, ten times or more. The chain employs TRBV5-1 and TRBJ1-2; weak D call: TRBD1 (6 bases). CDR3 length: 14 amino acids. The ends were cut back, 0 bases at V and 4 bases at J, with 10 bases in the middle. Germline CDR1 is SGHRS and CDR2 is YFSETQ. CDR3 region: CASSLVDSPYGYTF. In DNA form, the CDR3 reads TGCGCCAGCAGCTTGGTGGACAGTCCCTATGGCTACACCTTC.

This clonotype was picked up many times. This rearrangement joins TRBV30 to TRBJ2-1, with D perhaps matching TRBD1 (5 bases). Germline V lookup: CDR1 GTSNPN, CDR2 SVGIG (reference sequence). The CDR3 loop spans 14 amino acids. Trimming stripped 1 base from V and 8 bases from J, with 15 bases between. As DNA, the CDR3 is TGTGCCTGGAGTGAGGGGCGGCATTTGCATGAGCAGTTCTTC. Translated, it gives CAWSEGRHLHEQFF.

This clonotype came up many times. The chain has TRBV19 and TRBJ2-3; TRBD2 agrees at 11 bases. Germline loops: CDR1 LNHDA, CDR2 SQIVND (reference sequence). V was pared by 6 bases and J by 4 bases, with 6 bases of the junction left unmatched. The CDR3 has 15 residues. The CDR3 reads CASSRTSGSSDTQYF. The DNA of the CDR3 is TGTGCCAGTAGCCGTACTAGCGGGAGTTCAGATACGCAGTATTTT.

This clonotype was counted a few times. The chain joins TRBV29-1 to TRBJ1-1; weak D call: TRBD1 (6 bases). Germline values: CDR1 SQVTM, CDR2 ANQGSEA. V lost 4 bases and J lost 1, with 16 bases in between. CDR3 size: 15 residues. The DNA of the CDR3 is TGCAGCGTTGGATTGGGGGCGTTAGCGAACACTGAAGCTTTCTTT. This encodes CSVGLGALANTEAFF.

This clonotype was counted at least ten times. The chain uses TRBV10-3 and TRBJ2-1; 10 nucleotides agree with TRBD2. The junction had 9 bases not matched to a gene; V was cut back by 11 bases and J by 2 bases. Germline V gene lookup returns CDR1 ENHRY and CDR2 SYGVKD. The CDR3 is made up of 15 amino acids. The CDR3 spells CASQESGGAYNEQFF. The CDR3 DNA sequence: TGTGCCTCCCAGGAGAGCGGGGGGGCCTACAATGAGCAGTTCTTC.

The V call is TRBV10-3, the J call TRBJ1-4, with 11 nucleotides matching TRBD1. Germline values: CDR1 ENHRY, CDR2 SYGVKD. Unmatched junction bases numbered 3, after V lost 6 bases and J lost 6 bases. The CDR3 has 14 residues. The CDR3 spells CAISAGQGDEKLFF. As DNA, the CDR3 is TGTGCCATCAGCGCGGGACAGGGGGATGAAAAACTGTTTTTT.

This clonotype was picked up a small number of times. The CDR3 protein is CASSQAGTDSPLHF. As DNA, the CDR3 is TGCGCCAGCAGCCAGGCGGGGACAGATTCACCCCTCCACTTT. This chain connects TRBV4-1 to TRBJ1-6; 7 positions agree with TRBD1. The trim removed 3 bases at V and 8 bases at J, leaving 4 bases unmatched. Germline loops: CDR1 MGHRA, CDR2 YSYEKL. CDR3 length: 14 amino acids.

This clonotype counts as medium-sized. The V call is TRBV7-9, the J call TRBJ2-3; D is uncertain. Trimming took 0 bases from V and 2 from J, leaving 3 bases between them. In germline, CDR1 is SEHNR, CDR2 FQNEAQ (reference sequence). The CDR3 has 13 residues. CDR3: CASSLAVTDTQYF. DNA for the CDR3: TGTGCCAGCAGCTTAGCGGTCACAGATACGCAGTATTTT. The complete variable domain, with remaining parts taken from reference TRBV7-9 and TRBJ2-3, reads DTGVSQNPRHKITKRGQNVTFRCDPISEHNRLYWYRQTLGQGPEFLTYFQNEAQLEKSRLLSDRFSAERPKGSFSTLEIQRTEQGDSAMYLCASSLAVTDTQYFGPGTRLTVL.

This clonotype has a count of ten or more. The J gene is TRBJ2-1, the V gene TRBV12-3 or TRBV12-4, with TRBD2 identical over 9 bases. J lost 5 bases, V lost 2 bases, and 4 bases had no gene match. This CDR3 contains 15 residues. The CDR3 is CASSLSLAGNNEQFF. CDR3 bases: TGTGCCAGCAGTTTAAGCCTAGCGGGAAACAATGAGCAGTTCTTC.

This clonotype was seen a handful of times. The chain recombines TRBV5-1 with TRBJ2-1, with no clear D. CDR1 and CDR2 from the germline V gene are SGHRS and YFSETQ. The length of the CDR3 is 15 residues. V was trimmed by 4 bases and J by 0 bases, leaving 11 bases between them. The CDR3 here is CASSGSRGSYNEQFF. The DNA of the CDR3 is TGCGCCAGCAGCGGGTCCCGCGGCTCCTACAATGAGCAGTTCTTC.

This clonotype turned up a few times. The genes are TRBV4-3 and TRBJ2-2, with 10 bases identical to TRBD2. J lost 3 bases, V lost 0 bases, and 4 bases had no gene match. CDR3 length: 17 residues. The germline CDR1 and CDR2 sequences are LGHNA and YSLEER. The CDR3 protein is CASSQDLAGVYTGELFF. The CDR3 nucleotides read TGCGCCAGCAGCCAAGATCTAGCGGGAGTATACACCGGGGAGCTGTTTTTT.

The chain is built from TRBV4-3 and TRBJ2-7, with 10 bases that match TRBD1. The trim removed 1 base at V and 8 bases at J, leaving 8 bases unmatched. This CDR3 is built from 15 residues. The germline gives CDR1 LGHNA, CDR2 YSLEER. The CDR3 DNA reads as TGCGCCAGCAGCCAAGGTGAGGGACAGGGGCCCAAGCAGTACTTC. This sequence encodes CASSQGEGQGPKQYF.

V is TRBV19 and J is TRBJ2-2; D not certain. The germline V and J ends were trimmed by 6 bases and 6 bases, with 11 bases remaining between them. The length of the CDR3 is 13 residues. Germline CDR1 LNHDA, CDR2 SQIVND (reference sequence). As DNA, the CDR3 is TGTGCCAGTAGGGAGAATAGTCCCGGGGAGCTGTTTTTT. Amino acid sequence: CASRENSPGELFF.

The V and J genes are TRBV20-1 and TRBJ2-7, with D hard to call. V lost 5 bases, J lost 0 bases, and 14 bases lay in between. The length of the CDR3 is 14 residues. Germline CDR1 is DFQATT and CDR2 is SNEGSKA (reference sequence). CDR3 loop: CSAWELESSYEQYF. In DNA form, the CDR3 reads TGCAGTGCTTGGGAACTGGAGAGCTCCTACGAGCAGTACTTC.

This clonotype occurred many times. The chain has TRBV11-2 and TRBJ2-5, with 9 bases matching TRBD2. Trimming removed 5 bases from V and 5 bases from J; junction bases left unmatched: 18. CDR3 length equals 18 residues. The germline gives CDR1 SGHAT, CDR2 FQNNGV. CDR3 nucleotide sequence: TGTGCCAGCAGCATTAGCGCCCTGGGTCTAGCGGGGTTTGAGACCCAGTACTTC. Protein product: CASSISALGLAGFETQYF.

This clonotype has a count of ten or more. This rearrangement joins TRBV3-1 to TRBJ2-1; 11 bases map to TRBD2. J was trimmed by 0 bases and V by 2 bases; bases with no gene match: 3. This CDR3 contains 17 residues. Germline assignment: CDR1 LGHDT and CDR2 YNNKEL (reference sequence). This CDR3 reads CASSQLAGGSSYNEQFF. DNA for the CDR3: TGTGCCAGCAGCCAACTAGCGGGGGGAAGCTCCTACAATGAGCAGTTCTTC.

The sample holds many counts of this clonotype. The chain links TRBV4-3 to TRBJ2-3, with D unresolved. Germline values: CDR1 LGHNA, CDR2 YSLEER. Deletions cut 0 bases from V and 3 bases from J, with 13 bases between. This CDR3 spans 16 amino acids. The CDR3 DNA reads TGCGCCAGCAGCCAAGAATTTCCGGATTTAACAGATACGCAGTATTTT. As protein: CASSQEFPDLTDTQYF.

This clonotype was detected many times. CDR3 amino acids: CASSQWGGETQYF. The CDR3 bases are TGTGCCAGCAGCCAATGGGGGGGTGAGACCCAGTACTTC. The chain combines TRBV6-6 with TRBJ2-5; the match to TRBD2 covers 7 bases. In germline, CDR1 is MNHNY, CDR2 SVGAGI (reference sequence). This CDR3 region has 13 residues. Unmatched junction bases numbered 6, after V lost 6 bases and J lost 5 bases.